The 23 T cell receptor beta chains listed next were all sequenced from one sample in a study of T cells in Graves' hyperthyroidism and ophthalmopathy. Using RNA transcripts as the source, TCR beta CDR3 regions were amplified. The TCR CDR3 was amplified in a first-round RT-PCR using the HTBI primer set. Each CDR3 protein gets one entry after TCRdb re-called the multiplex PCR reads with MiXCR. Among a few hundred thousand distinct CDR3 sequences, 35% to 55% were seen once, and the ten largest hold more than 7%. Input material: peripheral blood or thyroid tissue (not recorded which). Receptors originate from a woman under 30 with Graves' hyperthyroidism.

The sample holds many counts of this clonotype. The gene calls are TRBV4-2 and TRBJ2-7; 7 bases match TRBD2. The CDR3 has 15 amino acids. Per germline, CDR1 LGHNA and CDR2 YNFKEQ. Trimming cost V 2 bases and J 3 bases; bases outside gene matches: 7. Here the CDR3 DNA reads TGTGCCAGCAGCCAACTTCCGGGACTAAACTACGAGCAGTACTTC. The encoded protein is CASSQLPGLNYEQYF.

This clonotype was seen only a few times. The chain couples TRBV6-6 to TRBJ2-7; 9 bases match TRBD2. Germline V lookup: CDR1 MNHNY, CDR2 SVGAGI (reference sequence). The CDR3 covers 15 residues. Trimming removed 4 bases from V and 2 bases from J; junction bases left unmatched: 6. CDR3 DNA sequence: TGTGCCAGCAGTTTATATTCTAGCGGGGCCTACGAGCAGTACTTC. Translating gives CASSLYSSGAYEQYF.

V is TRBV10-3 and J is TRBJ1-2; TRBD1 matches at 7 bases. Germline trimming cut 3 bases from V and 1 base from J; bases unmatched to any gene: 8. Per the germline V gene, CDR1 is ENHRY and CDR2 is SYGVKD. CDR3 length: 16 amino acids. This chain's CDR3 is CAISDPRDRDNYGYTF. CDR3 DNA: TGTGCCATCAGTGACCCCCGGGACAGAGATAACTATGGCTACACCTTC.

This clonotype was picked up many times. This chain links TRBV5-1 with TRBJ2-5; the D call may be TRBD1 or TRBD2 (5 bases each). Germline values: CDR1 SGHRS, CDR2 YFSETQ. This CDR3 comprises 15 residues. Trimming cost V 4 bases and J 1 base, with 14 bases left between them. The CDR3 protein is CASSPNGGGQETQYF. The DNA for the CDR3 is TGCGCCAGCAGCCCGAATGGGGGTGGCCAAGAGACCCAGTACTTC.

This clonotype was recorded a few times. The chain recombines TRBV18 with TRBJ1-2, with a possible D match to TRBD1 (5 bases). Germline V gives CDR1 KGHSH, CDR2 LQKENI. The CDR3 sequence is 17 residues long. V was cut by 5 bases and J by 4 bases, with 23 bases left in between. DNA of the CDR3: TGTGCCAGCTCAACCGAAATAGGGGATTTTGGGATCTATGGCTACACCTTC. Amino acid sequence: CASSTEIGDFGIYGYTF.

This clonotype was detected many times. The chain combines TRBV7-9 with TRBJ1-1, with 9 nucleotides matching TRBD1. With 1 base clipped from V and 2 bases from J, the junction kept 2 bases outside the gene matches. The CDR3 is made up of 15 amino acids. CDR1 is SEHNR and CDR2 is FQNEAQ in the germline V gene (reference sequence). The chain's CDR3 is CASSLGTGENTEAFF. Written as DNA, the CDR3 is TGTGCCAGCAGCTTAGGGACAGGGGAAAACACTGAAGCTTTCTTT. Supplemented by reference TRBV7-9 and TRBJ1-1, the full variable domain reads DTGVSQNPRHKITKRGQNVTFRCDPISEHNRLYWYRQTLGQGPEFLTYFQNEAQLEKSRLLSDRFSAERPKGSFSTLEIQRTEQGDSAMYLCASSLGTGENTEAFFGQGTRLTVV.

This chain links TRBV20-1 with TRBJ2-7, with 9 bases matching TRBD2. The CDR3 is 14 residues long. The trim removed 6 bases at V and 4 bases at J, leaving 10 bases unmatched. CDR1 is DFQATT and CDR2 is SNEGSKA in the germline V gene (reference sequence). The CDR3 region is CSAPGLAGAYEQYF. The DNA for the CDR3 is TGCAGTGCCCCGGGGTTAGCGGGAGCGTACGAGCAGTACTTC.

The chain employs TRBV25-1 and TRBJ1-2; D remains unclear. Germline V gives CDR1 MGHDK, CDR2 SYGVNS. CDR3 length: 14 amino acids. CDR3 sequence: CGRGQTQPNYGYTF. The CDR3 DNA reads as TGTGGGCGAGGGCAGACACAGCCTAACTATGGCTACACCTTC.

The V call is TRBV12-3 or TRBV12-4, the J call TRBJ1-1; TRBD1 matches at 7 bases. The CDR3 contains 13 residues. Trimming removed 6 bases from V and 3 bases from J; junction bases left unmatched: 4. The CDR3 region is CASRVTGDTEAFF. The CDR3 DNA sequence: TGTGCCAGCAGGGTTACAGGGGACACTGAAGCTTTCTTT.

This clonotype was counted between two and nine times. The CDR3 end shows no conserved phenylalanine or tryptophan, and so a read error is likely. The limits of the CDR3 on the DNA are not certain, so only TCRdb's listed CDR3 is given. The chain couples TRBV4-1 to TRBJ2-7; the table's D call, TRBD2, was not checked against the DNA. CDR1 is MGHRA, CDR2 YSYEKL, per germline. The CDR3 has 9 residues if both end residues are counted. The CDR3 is CASSQVGAG.

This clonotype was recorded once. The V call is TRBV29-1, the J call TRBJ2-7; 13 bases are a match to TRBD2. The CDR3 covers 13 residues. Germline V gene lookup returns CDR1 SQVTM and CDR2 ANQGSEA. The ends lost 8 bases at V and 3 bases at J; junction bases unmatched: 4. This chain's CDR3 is CSRTSGSDYEQYF. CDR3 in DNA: TGCAGCCGGACTAGCGGGAGCGACTACGAGCAGTACTTC.

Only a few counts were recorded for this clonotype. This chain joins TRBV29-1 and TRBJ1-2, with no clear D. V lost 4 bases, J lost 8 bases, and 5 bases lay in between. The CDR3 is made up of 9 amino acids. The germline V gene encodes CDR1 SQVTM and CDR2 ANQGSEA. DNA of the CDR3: TGCAGCGTTGGAGGAGGCTACACCTTC. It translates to CSVGGGYTF.

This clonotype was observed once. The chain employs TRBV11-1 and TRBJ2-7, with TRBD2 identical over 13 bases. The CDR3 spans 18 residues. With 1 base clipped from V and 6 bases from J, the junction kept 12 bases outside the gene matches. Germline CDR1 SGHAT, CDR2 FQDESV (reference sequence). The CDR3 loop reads CASSLGGLAGVRAGEQYF. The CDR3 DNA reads TGTGCCAGCAGCTTAGGAGGACTAGCGGGAGTTCGGGCCGGCGAGCAGTACTTC.

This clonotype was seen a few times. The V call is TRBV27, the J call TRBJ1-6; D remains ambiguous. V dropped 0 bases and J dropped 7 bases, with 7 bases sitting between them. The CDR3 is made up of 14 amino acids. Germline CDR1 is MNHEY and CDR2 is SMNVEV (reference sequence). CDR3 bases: TGTGCCAGCAGTTTATCCCCGTACAATTCACCCCTCCACTTT. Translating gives CASSLSPYNSPLHF.

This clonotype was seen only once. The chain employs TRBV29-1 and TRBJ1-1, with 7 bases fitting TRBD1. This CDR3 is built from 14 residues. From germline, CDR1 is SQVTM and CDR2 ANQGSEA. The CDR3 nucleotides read TGCAGGGAACCGGGACAGAGCATGAACACTGAAGCTTTCTTT. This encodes CREPGQSMNTEAFF. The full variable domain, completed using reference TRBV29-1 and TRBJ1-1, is SAVISQKPSRDICQRGTSLTIQCQVDSQVTMMFWYRQQPGQSLTLIATANQGSEATYESGFVIDKFPISRPNLTFSTLTVSNMSPEDSSIYLCREPGQSMNTEAFFGQGTRLTVV.

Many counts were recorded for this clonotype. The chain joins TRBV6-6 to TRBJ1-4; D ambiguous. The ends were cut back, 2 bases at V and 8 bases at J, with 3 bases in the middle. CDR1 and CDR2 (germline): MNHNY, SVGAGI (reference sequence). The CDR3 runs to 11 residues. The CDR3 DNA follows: TGTGCCAGCAGTTACCAGGAAAAACTGTTTTTT. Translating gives CASSYQEKLFF.

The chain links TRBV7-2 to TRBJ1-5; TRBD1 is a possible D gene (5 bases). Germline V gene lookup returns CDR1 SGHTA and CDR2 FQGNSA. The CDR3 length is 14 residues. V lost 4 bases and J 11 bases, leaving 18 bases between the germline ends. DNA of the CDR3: TGTGCCAGCAGCTCAAGGGACGGACAAGAGACCCAGCATTTT. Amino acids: CASSSRDGQETQHF.

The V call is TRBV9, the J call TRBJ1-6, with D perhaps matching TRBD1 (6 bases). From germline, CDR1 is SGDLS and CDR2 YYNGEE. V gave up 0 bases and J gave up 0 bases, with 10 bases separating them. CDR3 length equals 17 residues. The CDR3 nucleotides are TGTGCCAGCAGCGTAGCGCCGGACAGCTCCTATAATTCACCCCTCCACTTT. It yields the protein CASSVAPDSSYNSPLHF.

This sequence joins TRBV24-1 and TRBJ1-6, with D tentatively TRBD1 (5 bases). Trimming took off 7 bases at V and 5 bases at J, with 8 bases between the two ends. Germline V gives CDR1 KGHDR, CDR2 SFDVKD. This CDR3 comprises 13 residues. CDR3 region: CATRQGNNSPLHF. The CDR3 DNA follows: TGTGCCACCAGGCAGGGAAATAATTCACCCCTCCACTTT.

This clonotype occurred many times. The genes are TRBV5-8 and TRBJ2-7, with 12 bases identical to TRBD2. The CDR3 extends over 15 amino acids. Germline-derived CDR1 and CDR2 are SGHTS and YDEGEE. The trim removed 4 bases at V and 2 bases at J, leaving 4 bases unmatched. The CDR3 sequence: CASSTGLAGTYEQYF. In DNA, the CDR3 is TGTGCCAGCAGCACCGGACTAGCGGGAACCTACGAGCAGTACTTC.

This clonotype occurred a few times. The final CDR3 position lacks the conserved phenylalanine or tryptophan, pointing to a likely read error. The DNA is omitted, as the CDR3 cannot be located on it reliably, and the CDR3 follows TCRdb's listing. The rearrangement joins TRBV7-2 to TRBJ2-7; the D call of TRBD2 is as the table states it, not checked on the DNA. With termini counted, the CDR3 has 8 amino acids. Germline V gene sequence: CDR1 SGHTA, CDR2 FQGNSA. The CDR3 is CASSLSAG.

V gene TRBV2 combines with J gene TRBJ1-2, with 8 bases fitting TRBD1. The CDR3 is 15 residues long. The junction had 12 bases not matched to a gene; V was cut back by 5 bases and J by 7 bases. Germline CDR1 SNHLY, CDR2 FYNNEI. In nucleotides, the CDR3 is TGTGCCAGCAGTCCGCTGGACAGGGCCGGAGGTGGCTACACCTTC. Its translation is CASSPLDRAGGGYTF.

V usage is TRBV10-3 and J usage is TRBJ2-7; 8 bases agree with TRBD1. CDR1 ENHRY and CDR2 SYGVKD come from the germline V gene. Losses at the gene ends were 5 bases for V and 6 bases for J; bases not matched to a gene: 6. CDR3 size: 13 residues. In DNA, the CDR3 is TGTGCCATCAGTCATCCAGGGGGCGCCGAGCAGTACTTC. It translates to CAISHPGGAEQYF.